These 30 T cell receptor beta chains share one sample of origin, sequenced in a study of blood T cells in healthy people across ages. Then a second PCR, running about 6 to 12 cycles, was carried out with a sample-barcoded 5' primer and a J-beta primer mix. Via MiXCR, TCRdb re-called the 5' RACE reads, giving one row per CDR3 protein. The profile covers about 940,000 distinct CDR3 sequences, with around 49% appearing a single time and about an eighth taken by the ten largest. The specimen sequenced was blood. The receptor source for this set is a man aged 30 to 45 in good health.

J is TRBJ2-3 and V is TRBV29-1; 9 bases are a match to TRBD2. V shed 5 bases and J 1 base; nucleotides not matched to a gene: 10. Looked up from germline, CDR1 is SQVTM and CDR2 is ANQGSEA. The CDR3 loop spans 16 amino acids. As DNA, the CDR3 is TGCAGCGTTTCAGGGGTGGCTAGCGGGGGCACAGATACGCAGTATTTT. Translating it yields CSVSGVASGGTDTQYF.

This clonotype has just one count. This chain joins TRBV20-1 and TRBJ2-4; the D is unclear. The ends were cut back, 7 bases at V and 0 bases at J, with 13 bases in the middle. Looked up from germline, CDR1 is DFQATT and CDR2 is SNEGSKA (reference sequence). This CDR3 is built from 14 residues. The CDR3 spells CSVSRNGAKNIQYF. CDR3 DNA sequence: TGCAGTGTCAGCCGGAACGGAGCCAAAAACATTCAGTACTTC.

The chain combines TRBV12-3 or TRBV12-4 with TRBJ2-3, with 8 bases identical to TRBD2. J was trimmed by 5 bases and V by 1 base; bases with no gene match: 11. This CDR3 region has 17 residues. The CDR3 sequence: CASSLEHFGGAGDTQYF. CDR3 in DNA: TGTGCCAGCAGTTTAGAGCATTTCGGGGGGGCGGGAGATACGCAGTATTTT.

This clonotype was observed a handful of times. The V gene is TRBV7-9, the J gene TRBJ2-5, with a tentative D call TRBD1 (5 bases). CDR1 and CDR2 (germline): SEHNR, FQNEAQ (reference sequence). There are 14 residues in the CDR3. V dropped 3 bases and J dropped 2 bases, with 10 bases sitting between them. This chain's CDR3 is CASSLWTLQETQYF. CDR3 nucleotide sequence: TGTGCCAGCAGCTTGTGGACACTACAAGAGACCCAGTACTTC.

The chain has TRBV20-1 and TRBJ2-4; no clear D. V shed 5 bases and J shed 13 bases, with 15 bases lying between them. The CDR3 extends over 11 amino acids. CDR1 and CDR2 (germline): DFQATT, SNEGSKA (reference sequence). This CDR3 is CSAQSSGEQYF. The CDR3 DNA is TGCAGTGCTCAATCTTCAGGAGAGCAGTACTTC.

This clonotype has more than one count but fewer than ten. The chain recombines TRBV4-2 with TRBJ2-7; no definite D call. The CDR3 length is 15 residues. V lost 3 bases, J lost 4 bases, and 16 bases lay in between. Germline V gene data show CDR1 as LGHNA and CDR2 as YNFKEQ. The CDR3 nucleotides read TGTGCCAGCAGCCAGACACCGGGCCCCGCTTACGAGCAGTACTTC. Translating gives CASSQTPGPAYEQYF.

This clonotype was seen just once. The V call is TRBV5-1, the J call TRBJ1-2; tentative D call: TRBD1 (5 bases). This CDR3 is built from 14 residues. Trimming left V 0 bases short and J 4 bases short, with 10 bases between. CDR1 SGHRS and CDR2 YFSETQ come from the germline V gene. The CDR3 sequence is CASSLARGAYGYTF. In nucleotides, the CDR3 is TGCGCCAGCAGCTTGGCTCGGGGCGCCTATGGCTACACCTTC.

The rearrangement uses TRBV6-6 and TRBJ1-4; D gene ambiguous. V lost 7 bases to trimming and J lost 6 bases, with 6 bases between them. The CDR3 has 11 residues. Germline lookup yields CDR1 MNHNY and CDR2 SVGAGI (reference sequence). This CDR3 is CASTDDEKLFF. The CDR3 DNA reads TGTGCCAGCACCGACGATGAAAAACTGTTTTTT.

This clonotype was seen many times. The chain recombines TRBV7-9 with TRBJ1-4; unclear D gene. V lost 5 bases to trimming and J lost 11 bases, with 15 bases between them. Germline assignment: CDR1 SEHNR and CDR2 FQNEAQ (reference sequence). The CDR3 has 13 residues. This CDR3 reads CASSPRPSDKLFF. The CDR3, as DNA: TGTGCCAGCAGCCCGAGACCTTCCGACAAACTGTTTTTT.

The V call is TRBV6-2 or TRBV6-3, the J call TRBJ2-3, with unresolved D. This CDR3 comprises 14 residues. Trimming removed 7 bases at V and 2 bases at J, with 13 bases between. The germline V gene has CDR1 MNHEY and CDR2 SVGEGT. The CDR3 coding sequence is TGTGCCAGCACATTCAGCGTCCTCACAGATACGCAGTATTTT. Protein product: CASTFSVLTDTQYF.

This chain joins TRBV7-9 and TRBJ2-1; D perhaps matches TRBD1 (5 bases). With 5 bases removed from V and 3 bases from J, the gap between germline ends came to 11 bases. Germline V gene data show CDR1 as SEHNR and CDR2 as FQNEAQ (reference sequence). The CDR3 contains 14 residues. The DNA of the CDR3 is TGTGCCAGCAGCCCGACAGTAGACTACAATGAGCAGTTCTTC. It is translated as CASSPTVDYNEQFF.

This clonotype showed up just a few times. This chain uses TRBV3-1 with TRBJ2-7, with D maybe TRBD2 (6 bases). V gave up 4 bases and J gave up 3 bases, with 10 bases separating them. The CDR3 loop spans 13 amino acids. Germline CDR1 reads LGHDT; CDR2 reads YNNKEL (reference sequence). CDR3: CASSRIGGYEQYF. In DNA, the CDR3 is TGTGCCAGCAGCCGTATCGGGGGCTACGAGCAGTACTTC.

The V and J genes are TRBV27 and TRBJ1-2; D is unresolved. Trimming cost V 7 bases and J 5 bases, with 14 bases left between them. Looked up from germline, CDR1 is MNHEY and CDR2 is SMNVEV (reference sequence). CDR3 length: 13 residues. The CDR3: CASKFDGPYGYTF. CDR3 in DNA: TGTGCCAGCAAATTCGACGGGCCTTATGGCTACACCTTC.

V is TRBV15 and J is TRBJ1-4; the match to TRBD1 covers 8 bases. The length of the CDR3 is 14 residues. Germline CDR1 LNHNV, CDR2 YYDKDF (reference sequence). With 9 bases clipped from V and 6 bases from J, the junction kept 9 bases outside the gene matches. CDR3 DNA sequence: TGTGCCACGAGCGGACAGGGAGGATATGAAAAACTGTTTTTT. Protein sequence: CATSGQGGYEKLFF.

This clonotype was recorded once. CDR3 amino acids: CASSRGNEAFF. The CDR3 coding sequence is TGTGCCAGCAGTCGGGGTAATGAAGCTTTCTTT. The chain links TRBV6-1 to TRBJ1-1; the D is unclear. The CDR3 spans 11 residues. V lost 5 bases to trimming and J lost 7 bases, with 8 bases between them. Germline-derived CDR1 and CDR2 are MNHNS and SASEGT.

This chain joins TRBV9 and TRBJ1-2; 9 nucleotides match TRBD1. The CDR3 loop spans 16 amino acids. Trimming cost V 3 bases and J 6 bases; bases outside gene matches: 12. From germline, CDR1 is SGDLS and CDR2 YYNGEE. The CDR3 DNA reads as TGTGCCAGCAGCGCCTATTCACAGGGGGCGAGCAATGGCTACACCTTC. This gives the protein CASSAYSQGASNGYTF.

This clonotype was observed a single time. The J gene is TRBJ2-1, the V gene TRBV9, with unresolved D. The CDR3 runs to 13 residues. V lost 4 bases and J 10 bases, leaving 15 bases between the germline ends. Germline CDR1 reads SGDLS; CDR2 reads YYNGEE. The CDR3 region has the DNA TGTGCCAGCAGCCTCATGCCTCCAGCGGAGCAGTTCTTC. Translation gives CASSLMPPAEQFF.

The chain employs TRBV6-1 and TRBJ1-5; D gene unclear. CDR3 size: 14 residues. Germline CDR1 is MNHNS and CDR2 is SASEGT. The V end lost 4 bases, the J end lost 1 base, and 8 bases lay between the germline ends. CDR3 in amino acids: CASSVLGSNQPQHF. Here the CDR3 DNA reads TGTGCCAGCAGTGTTTTGGGGAGCAATCAGCCCCAGCATTTT.

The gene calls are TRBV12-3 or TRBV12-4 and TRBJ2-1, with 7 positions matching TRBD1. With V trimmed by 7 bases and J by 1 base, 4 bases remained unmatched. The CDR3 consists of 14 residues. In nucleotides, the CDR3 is TGTGCCAGCATTGGGGACAGATCCTACAATGAGCAGTTCTTC. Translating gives CASIGDRSYNEQFF.

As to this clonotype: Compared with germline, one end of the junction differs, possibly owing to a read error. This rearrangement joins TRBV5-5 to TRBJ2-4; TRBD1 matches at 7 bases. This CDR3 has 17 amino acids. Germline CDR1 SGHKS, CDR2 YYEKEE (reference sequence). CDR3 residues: CASNLGAETGFENIQYF. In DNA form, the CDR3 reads TGTGCCAGCAACTTGGGTGCCGAGACAGGGTTTGAAAACATTCAGTACTTC.

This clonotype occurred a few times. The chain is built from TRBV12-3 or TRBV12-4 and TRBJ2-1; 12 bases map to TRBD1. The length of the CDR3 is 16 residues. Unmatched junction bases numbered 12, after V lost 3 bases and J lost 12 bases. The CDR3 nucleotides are TGTGCCAGCAGTTTTGGGAGTCCGGGACAGGGGGCTTCGCAGTTCTTC. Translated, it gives CASSFGSPGQGASQFF.

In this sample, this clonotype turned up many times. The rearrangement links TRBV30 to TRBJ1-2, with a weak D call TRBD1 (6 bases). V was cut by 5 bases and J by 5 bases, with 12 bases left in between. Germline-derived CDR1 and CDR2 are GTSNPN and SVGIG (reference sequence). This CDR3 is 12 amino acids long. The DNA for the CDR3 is TGTGCCTGGCTTACAGGGAGGTATGGCTACACCTTC. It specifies CAWLTGRYGYTF.

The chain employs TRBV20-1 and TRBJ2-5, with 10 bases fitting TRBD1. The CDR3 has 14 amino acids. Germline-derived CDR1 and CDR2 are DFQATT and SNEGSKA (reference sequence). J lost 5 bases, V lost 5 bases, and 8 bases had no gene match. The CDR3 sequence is CSARGQGGQETQYF. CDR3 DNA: TGCAGTGCTCGCGGACAGGGGGGACAGGAGACCCAGTACTTC.

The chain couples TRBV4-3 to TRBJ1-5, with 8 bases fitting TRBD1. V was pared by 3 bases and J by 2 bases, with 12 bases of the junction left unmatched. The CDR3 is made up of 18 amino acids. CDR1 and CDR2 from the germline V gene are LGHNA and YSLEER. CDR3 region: CASSHVWGGQGGNQPQHF. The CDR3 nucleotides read TGCGCCAGCAGCCACGTTTGGGGAGGACAGGGAGGCAATCAGCCCCAGCATTTT.

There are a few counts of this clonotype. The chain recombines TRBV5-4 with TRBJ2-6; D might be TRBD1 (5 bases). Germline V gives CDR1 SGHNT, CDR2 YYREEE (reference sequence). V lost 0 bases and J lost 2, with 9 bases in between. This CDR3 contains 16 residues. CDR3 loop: CASSLGGRTGANVLTF. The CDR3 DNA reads TGTGCCAGCAGCTTGGGGGGCCGAACTGGGGCCAACGTCCTGACTTTC. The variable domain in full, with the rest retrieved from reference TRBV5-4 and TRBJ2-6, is ETGVTQSPTHLIKTRGQQVTLRCSSQSGHNTVSWYQQALGQGPQFIFQYYREEENGRGNFPPRFSGLQFPNYSSELNVNALELDDSALYLCASSLGGRTGANVLTFGAGSRLTVL.

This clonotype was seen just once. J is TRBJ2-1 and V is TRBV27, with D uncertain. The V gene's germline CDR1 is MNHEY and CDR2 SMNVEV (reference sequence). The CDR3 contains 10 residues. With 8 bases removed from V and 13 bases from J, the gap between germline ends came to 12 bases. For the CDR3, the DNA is TGTGCCAGCCGACAAGAGACCCAGTTCTTC. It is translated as CASRQETQFF.

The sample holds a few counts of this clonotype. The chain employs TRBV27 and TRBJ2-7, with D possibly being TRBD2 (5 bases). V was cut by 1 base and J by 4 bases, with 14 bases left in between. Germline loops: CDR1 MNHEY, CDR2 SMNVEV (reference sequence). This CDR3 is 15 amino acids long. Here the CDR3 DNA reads TGTGCCAGCAGTTTATACGGCGGCGCGGGTTACGAGCAGTACTTC. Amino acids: CASSLYGGAGYEQYF.

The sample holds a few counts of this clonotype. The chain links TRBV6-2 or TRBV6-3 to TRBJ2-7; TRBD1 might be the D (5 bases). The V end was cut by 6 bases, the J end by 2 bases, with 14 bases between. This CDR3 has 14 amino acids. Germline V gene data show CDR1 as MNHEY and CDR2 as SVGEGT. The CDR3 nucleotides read TGTGCCAGCAGAGGGGCCGGTCGGACCTACGAGCAGTACTTC. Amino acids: CASRGAGRTYEQYF.

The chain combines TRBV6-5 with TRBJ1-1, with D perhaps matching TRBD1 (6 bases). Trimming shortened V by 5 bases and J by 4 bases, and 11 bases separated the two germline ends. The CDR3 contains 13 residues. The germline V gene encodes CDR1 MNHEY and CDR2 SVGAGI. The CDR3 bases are TGTGCCAGCAGTGACAGGCAGTTCACTGAAGCTTTCTTT. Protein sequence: CASSDRQFTEAFF.

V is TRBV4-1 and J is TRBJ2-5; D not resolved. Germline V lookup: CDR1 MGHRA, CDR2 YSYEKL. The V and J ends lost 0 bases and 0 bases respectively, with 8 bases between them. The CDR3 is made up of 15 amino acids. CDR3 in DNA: TGCGCCAGCAGCCAAGATGGGCACGACCAAGAGACCCAGTACTTC. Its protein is CASSQDGHDQETQYF.